Listed here are 30 T cell receptor beta chains from one sample, sequenced in a study of control samples from healthy donors and cancer patients. Here immunoSEQ multiplex PCR was the method, and the copy in TCRdb shows in-frame clones only, minus some. This sample has fewer than 300,000 clones, with about 80% found just once. The sample taken for sequencing was PBMCs. These receptor sequences come from a woman in her fifties or sixties with lung cancer.

Only one count was recorded for this clone. CDR3 sequence: CASSQGGTQHF. The CDR3 nucleotides are TGTGCCAGCAGCCAAGGGGGTACCCAGCATTTT. The J gene is TRBJ1-5, the V gene TRBV7-9, with D possibly being TRBD1 (6 bases). Germline-derived CDR1 and CDR2 are SEHNR and FQNEAQ (reference sequence). The CDR3 has 11 amino acids. V lost 5 bases and J lost 11, with 10 bases in between.

A single count supports this clone. This chain uses TRBV20-1 with TRBJ1-2; D gene ambiguous. CDR3 length equals 10 residues. The germline V gene has CDR1 DFQATT and CDR2 SNEGSKA (reference sequence). The V end lost 4 bases, the J end lost 7 bases, and 7 bases lay between the germline ends. This CDR3 reads CSATVGGYTF. The CDR3 coding sequence is TGCAGTGCTACTGTCGGTGGCTACACCTTC.

The DNA for the CDR3 is TGTGCCAGCAGCGTCTTAGCGGGAGGTCTCAACACCGGGGAGCTGTTTTTT. Translated, it gives CASSVLAGGLNTGELFF. The chain couples TRBV6-4 to TRBJ2-2; TRBD2 aligns across 10 bases. The CDR3 runs to 17 residues. Germline values: CDR1 MRHNA, CDR2 SNTAGT. Trimming removed 6 bases from V and 2 bases from J; junction bases left unmatched: 9.

This clone was detected only a few times. This CDR3 reads CASSDPGVAYNEQFF. The CDR3, as DNA: TGTGCCAGCAGCGACCCTGGAGTCGCCTACAATGAGCAGTTCTTC. The rearrangement joins TRBV4-2 to TRBJ2-1; no clear D gene. V lost 5 bases, J lost 2 bases, and 13 bases lay in between. In germline, CDR1 is LGHNA, CDR2 YNFKEQ. The CDR3 spans 15 residues.

CDR3 DNA sequence: TGTGCTAGTGGTTTGGGGACTAGCGGCAACACCGGGGAGCTGTTTTTT. It yields the protein CASGLGTSGNTGELFF. The chain has TRBV12-5 and TRBJ2-2, with TRBD2 matching 10 bases. The germline V gene encodes CDR1 LGHNT and CDR2 FRNRAP. This CDR3 comprises 16 residues. V lost 1 base and J lost 2; bases outside the gene matches: 1.

On this clone itself: Other DNA sequences from this sample encode an identical CDR3 as well. The chain couples TRBV7-3 to TRBJ1-1; 7 bases are shared with TRBD1. The CDR3 covers 13 residues. The V segment lost 5 bases and the J segment 4 bases; nucleotides outside the gene matches: 4. Germline loops: CDR1 SGHTA, CDR2 FQGTGA. DNA for the CDR3: TGTGCCAGCAGCAACAGGGGTAGCACTGAAGCTTTCTTT. It codes for CASSNRGSTEAFF.

The genes are TRBV12-3 or TRBV12-4 and TRBJ2-7, with unresolved D. V was cut by 6 bases and J by 4 bases, with 7 bases left in between. The CDR3 has 11 residues. CDR3 bases: TGTGCCAGCAGCAATTATTACGAGCAGTACTTC. It yields the protein CASSNYYEQYF.

The rearrangement joins TRBV28 to TRBJ1-5; TRBD1 aligns across 7 bases. CDR3 length: 13 amino acids. J was trimmed by 4 bases and V by 7 bases; bases with no gene match: 4. The V gene's germline CDR1 is MDHEN and CDR2 SYDVKM. In DNA, the CDR3 is TGTGCCAGCACGTACAGGGGAAATCAGCCCCAGCATTTT. As protein: CASTYRGNQPQHF. Full variable domain (outside the CDR3, taken from reference TRBV28 and TRBJ1-5): DVKVTQSSRYLVKRTGEKVFLECVQDMDHENMFWYRQDPGLGLRLIYFSYDVKMKEKGDIPEGYSVSREKKERFSLILESASTNQTSMYLCASTYRGNQPQHFGDGTRLSIL.

The V gene is TRBV19, the J gene TRBJ2-3; 8 nucleotides match TRBD2. Losses at the gene ends were 6 bases for V and 6 bases for J; bases not matched to a gene: 17. This CDR3 is built from 17 residues. Germline CDR1 is LNHDA and CDR2 is SQIVND (reference sequence). CDR3 protein: CASRAWGREGLGDTQYF. CDR3 sequence (DNA): TGTGCCAGTAGGGCCTGGGGACGGGAGGGCCTCGGGGATACGCAGTATTTT.

Worth noting for this clone: Other DNA sequences in this sample translate to the same CDR3. This chain joins TRBV5-1 and TRBJ1-4; no reliable D call. V lost 0 bases and J lost 6, with 9 bases in between. The CDR3 spans 14 residues. From germline, CDR1 is SGHRS and CDR2 YFSETQ. Written as DNA, the CDR3 is TGCGCCAGCAGCTTGGAGGGTCTGGATGAAAAACTGTTTTTT. It is translated as CASSLEGLDEKLFF.

Note on this clone: Other nucleotide sequences in the sample specify the same CDR3. The chain employs TRBV9 and TRBJ1-1; D call uncertain. The CDR3 covers 15 residues. The germline V gene encodes CDR1 SGDLS and CDR2 YYNGEE. Trimming cost V 2 bases and J 0 bases, with 11 bases left between them. CDR3 DNA: TGTGCCAGCAGCGTGGATGGGCGGCTGAACACTGAAGCTTTCTTT. Its translation: CASSVDGRLNTEAFF.

The chain has TRBV6-5 and TRBJ1-4; no clear D. V was shortened by 10 bases and J by 3 bases, with 12 bases between the two germline ends. The CDR3 is 13 residues long. Per the germline V gene, CDR1 is MNHEY and CDR2 is SVGAGI. The CDR3 loop reads CATTPGANEKLFF. In DNA, the CDR3 is TGTGCCACTACCCCTGGGGCTAATGAAAAACTGTTTTTT.

The V gene is TRBV18, the J gene TRBJ2-5, with unresolved D. The V and J ends lost 2 bases and 2 bases respectively, with 6 bases between them. CDR1 KGHSH and CDR2 LQKENI come from the germline V gene. The CDR3 has 13 amino acids. In nucleotides, the CDR3 is TGTGCCAGCTCACCAGTCGGGCAAGAGACCCAGTACTTC. Translating it yields CASSPVGQETQYF.

The chain links TRBV3-1 (or the pseudogene TRBV3-2) to TRBJ2-2, with no clear D. The CDR3 extends over 12 amino acids. In germline, CDR1 is LGHDT, CDR2 YNNKEL (reference sequence). V was shortened by 3 bases and J by 5 bases, with 4 bases between the two germline ends. CDR3 DNA sequence: TGTGCCAGCAGCCAGGAGACCGGGGAGCTGTTTTTT. Amino acid sequence: CASSQETGELFF.

This sequence joins TRBV5-1 and TRBJ2-1; D unclear. Deletions cut 0 bases from V and 0 bases from J, with 13 bases between. Per germline, CDR1 SGHRS and CDR2 YFSETQ. This CDR3 comprises 17 residues. DNA of the CDR3: TGCGCCAGCAGCTTGGTGGCTGGGATCCTCTCCTACAATGAGCAGTTCTTC. This codes for CASSLVAGILSYNEQFF.

The CDR3 reads CASSPQDIRHEQYF. In DNA form, the CDR3 reads TGCGCCAGCAGCCCCCAAGACATTCGGCACGAGCAGTACTTC. V and J are TRBV5-1 and TRBJ2-7; unclear D gene. Germline CDR1 SGHRS, CDR2 YFSETQ. Trimming cost V 4 bases and J 5 bases, with 16 bases left between them. The CDR3 covers 14 residues.

Comments on this clone: This sample also contains other DNA sequences that code for the same CDR3. The CDR3 DNA is TGTGCCAGCAGCTTAGCGCAGGGGGCGACCTTCTCTGGAAACACCATATATTTT. This translates into CASSLAQGATFSGNTIYF. The chain links TRBV11-2 to TRBJ1-3, with TRBD1 matching 8 bases. The CDR3 length is 18 residues. Looked up from germline, CDR1 is SGHAT and CDR2 is FQNNGV. The ends lost 1 base at V and 0 bases at J; junction bases unmatched: 8. The full variable domain, completed using reference TRBV11-2 and TRBJ1-3, is EAGVAQSPRYKIIEKRQSVAFWCNPISGHATLYWYQQILGQGPKLLIQFQNNGVVDDSQLPKDRFSAERLKGVDSTLKIQPAKLEDSAVYLCASSLAQGATFSGNTIYFGEGSWLTVV.

CDR3 in DNA: TGTGCCAGCAGTTTGGGGGGGACGGGGCCCCAGCATTTT. Translation: CASSLGGTGPQHF. J is TRBJ1-5 and V is TRBV12-3 or TRBV12-4, with D tentatively TRBD1 (5 bases). V shed 3 bases and J shed 9 bases, with 12 bases lying between them. The CDR3 consists of 13 residues.

To note about this clone: Different DNA sequences within this sample yield the same CDR3. The gene calls are TRBV9 and TRBJ2-1; D might be TRBD2 (6 bases). This CDR3 is 14 amino acids long. The V end lost 3 bases, the J end lost 0 bases, and 7 bases lay between the germline ends. Germline CDR1 SGDLS, CDR2 YYNGEE. Here the CDR3 reads CASSAGDSYNEQFF. The CDR3 DNA is TGTGCCAGCAGCGCGGGGGACTCCTACAATGAGCAGTTCTTC.

This clone was recorded at least ten times. The J gene is TRBJ1-1, the V gene TRBV5-1; 9 bases match TRBD1. CDR1 is SGHRS, CDR2 YFSETQ, per germline. The CDR3 sequence is 17 residues long. With 4 bases clipped from V and 0 bases from J, the junction kept 10 bases outside the gene matches. DNA of the CDR3: TGCGCCAGCAGCGATATGGACAGGGGCTTAATGAACACTGAAGCTTTCTTT. It is translated as CASSDMDRGLMNTEAFF.

J is TRBJ2-7 and V is TRBV7-2; 8 bases are a match to TRBD2. Germline trimming cut 5 bases from V and 2 bases from J; bases unmatched to any gene: 14. The CDR3 contains 17 residues. CDR1 is SGHTA and CDR2 is FQGNSA in the germline V gene. CDR3 coding DNA: TGTGCCAGCAGCCGCCTGCCCTTGACTAGCGCGACCTACGAGCAGTACTTC. As protein: CASSRLPLTSATYEQYF.

CDR3 in amino acids: CASSSRGLAGGPKQVQYF. CDR3 in DNA: TGTGCCAGCAGCTCACGCGGGCTAGCGGGGGGCCCCAAGCAGGTGCAGTATTTT. The chain is built from TRBV3-1 (or the pseudogene TRBV3-2) and TRBJ2-3; 11 positions match TRBD2. The CDR3 is made up of 18 amino acids. Losses at the gene ends were 5 bases for V and 11 bases for J; bases not matched to a gene: 21. Per germline, CDR1 LGHDT and CDR2 YNNKEL (reference sequence).

The chain recombines TRBV19 with TRBJ1-2; 8 nucleotides agree with TRBD1. Germline V CDR1 and CDR2: LNHDA, SQIVND (reference sequence). The CDR3 runs 14 residues. V shed 6 bases, J shed 0 bases, and the junction held 3 bases outside the gene matches. The CDR3: CASRDRGTNYGYTF. The DNA of the CDR3 is TGTGCCAGTAGAGACAGGGGAACTAACTATGGCTACACCTTC.

This sequence joins TRBV6-5 and TRBJ2-4, with 7 bases identical to TRBD1. The junction had 9 bases not matched to a gene; V was cut back by 5 bases and J by 8 bases. Germline lookup yields CDR1 MNHEY and CDR2 SVGAGI. The CDR3 contains 14 residues. The CDR3 spells CASSIDREGDIQYF. CDR3 in DNA: TGTGCCAGCAGTATAGACAGGGAAGGAGACATTCAGTACTTC.

This rearrangement joins TRBV6-5 to TRBJ1-1, with 10 bases fitting TRBD1. In germline, CDR1 is MNHEY, CDR2 SVGAGI. The CDR3 covers 14 residues. J was trimmed by 7 bases and V by 6 bases; bases with no gene match: 8. The CDR3: CASRPDRGRGEAFF. The DNA for the CDR3 is TGTGCCAGCAGACCCGACAGGGGGCGCGGTGAAGCTTTCTTT.

The J gene is TRBJ2-1, the V gene TRBV27, with 7 bases that match TRBD2. Germline V lookup: CDR1 MNHEY, CDR2 SMNVEV (reference sequence). CDR3 size: 13 residues. V gave up 3 bases and J gave up 8 bases; unmatched junction bases: 4. The CDR3 loop reads CASSLAGEDEQFF. DNA of the CDR3: TGTGCCAGCAGTTTGGCGGGAGAAGATGAGCAGTTCTTC.

This clone was seen a handful of times. The V gene is TRBV19, the J gene TRBJ1-5, with D possibly matching TRBD1 (5 bases). The CDR3 is made up of 14 amino acids. Germline V lookup: CDR1 LNHDA, CDR2 SQIVND (reference sequence). V lost 5 bases and J lost 13, with 21 bases in between. In DNA form, the CDR3 reads TGTGCCAGTAGTCTCCGGGGCCGTCTTGGGGCTCAGCATTTT. Protein: CASSLRGRLGAQHF. Supplemented by reference TRBV19 and TRBJ1-5, the full variable domain reads DGGITQSPKYLFRKEGQNVTLSCEQNLNHDAMYWYRQDPGQGLRLIYYSQIVNDFQKGDIAEGYSVSREKKESFPLTVTSAQKNPTAFYLCASSLRGRLGAQHFGDGTRLSIL.

V gene TRBV28 combines with J gene TRBJ1-6; tentative D call: TRBD1 (5 bases). Per the germline V gene, CDR1 is MDHEN and CDR2 is SYDVKM. The CDR3 spans 15 residues. V lost 5 bases and J lost 0, with 8 bases in between. The CDR3 sequence: CASSRTSSYNSPLHF. CDR3 DNA: TGTGCCAGCAGTCGGACATCCTCCTATAATTCACCCCTCCACTTT.

This clone has more than one count but fewer than ten. The genes are TRBV2 and TRBJ1-6, with a weak D call TRBD1 (5 bases). V gave up 1 base and J gave up 9 bases, with 13 bases separating them. Per germline, CDR1 SNHLY and CDR2 FYNNEI. This CDR3 comprises 15 residues. The CDR3 spells CASSEEGIGISPLHF. In nucleotides, the CDR3 is TGTGCCAGCAGTGAAGAGGGGATAGGTATTTCACCCCTCCACTTT.

This clone has more than one count but fewer than ten. The chain carries TRBV30 and TRBJ2-3; 15 bases are a match to TRBD2. The CDR3 spans 15 residues. Germline V gene lookup returns CDR1 GTSNPN and CDR2 SVGIG (reference sequence). V was clipped by 3 bases and J by 6 bases; unmatched bases: 4. The CDR3 DNA follows: TGTGCCTGGAGCCTCGGGACTAGCGGGAGGGATACGCAGTATTTT. Its protein product is CAWSLGTSGRDTQYF.